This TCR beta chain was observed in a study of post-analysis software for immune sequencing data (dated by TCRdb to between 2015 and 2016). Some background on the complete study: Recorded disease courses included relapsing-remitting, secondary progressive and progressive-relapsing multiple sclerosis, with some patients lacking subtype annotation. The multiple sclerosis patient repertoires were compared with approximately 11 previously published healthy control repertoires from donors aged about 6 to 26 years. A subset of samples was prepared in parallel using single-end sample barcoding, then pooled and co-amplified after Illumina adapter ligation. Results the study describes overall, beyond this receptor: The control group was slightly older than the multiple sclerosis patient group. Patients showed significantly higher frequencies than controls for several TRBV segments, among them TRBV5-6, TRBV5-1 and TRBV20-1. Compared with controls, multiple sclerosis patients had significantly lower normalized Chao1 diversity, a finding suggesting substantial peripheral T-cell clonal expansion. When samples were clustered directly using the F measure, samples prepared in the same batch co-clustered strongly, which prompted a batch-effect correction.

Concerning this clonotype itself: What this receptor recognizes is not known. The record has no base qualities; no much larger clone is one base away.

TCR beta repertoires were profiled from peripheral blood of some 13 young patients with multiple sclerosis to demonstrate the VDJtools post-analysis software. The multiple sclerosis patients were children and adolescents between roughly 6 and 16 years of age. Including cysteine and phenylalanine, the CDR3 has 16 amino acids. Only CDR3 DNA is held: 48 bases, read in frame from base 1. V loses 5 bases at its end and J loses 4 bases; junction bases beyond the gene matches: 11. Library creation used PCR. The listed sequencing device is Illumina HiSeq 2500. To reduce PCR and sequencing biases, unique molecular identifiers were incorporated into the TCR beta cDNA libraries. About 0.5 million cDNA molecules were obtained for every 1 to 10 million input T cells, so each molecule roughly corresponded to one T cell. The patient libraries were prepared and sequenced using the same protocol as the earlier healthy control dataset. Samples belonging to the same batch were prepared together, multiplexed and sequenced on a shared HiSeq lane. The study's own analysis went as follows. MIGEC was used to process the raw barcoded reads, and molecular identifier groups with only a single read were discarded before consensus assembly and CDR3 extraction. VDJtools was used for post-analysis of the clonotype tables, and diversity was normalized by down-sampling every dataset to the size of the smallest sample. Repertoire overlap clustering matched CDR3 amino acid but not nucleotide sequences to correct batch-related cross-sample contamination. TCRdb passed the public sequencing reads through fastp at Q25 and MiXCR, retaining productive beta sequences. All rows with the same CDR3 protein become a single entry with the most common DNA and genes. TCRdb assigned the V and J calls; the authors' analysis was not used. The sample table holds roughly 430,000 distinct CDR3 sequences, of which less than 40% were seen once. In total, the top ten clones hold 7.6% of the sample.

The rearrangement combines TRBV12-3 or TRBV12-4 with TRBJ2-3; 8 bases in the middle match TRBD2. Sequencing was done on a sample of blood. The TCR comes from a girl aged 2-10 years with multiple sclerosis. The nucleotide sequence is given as TGTGCCAGCAGTAGTACCTTCGGGAGGGCCGCAGATACGCAGTATTTT. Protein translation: CASSSTFGRAADTQYF.